This T cell receptor (beta chain) was captured by sequencing in a study of blood T cell repertoires in COVID-19. Background on the study: PBMCs, B-cell-depleted T cells, or T cells provided the cDNA or gDNA that made up the material.

CDR1 is SGHTA and CDR2 is FQGNSA in the germline V gene. This CDR3 contains 13 residues. V dropped 0 bases and J dropped 6 bases, with 8 bases sitting between them. Under the authors' procedure: Researchers report that nucleated cell counts were estimated from reference gene primer amplification. Clones were sequenced by immunoSEQ multiplex PCR, and TCRdb holds only the in-frame ones, with some missing. The V and J calls and the clone size are those of that table, but D and trimming were determined from the DNA. The data contain over 150,000 clones, under 85% of them singletons. The specimen was peripheral blood. This receptor was identified in an elderly woman with acute or convalescent COVID-19. V is TRBV7-2 and J is TRBJ1-2; no reliable D call. The CDR3 nucleotides read TGTGCCAGCAGCTTAGCGGTCGGAGATGGCTACACCTTC. This codes for CASSLAVGDGYTF.